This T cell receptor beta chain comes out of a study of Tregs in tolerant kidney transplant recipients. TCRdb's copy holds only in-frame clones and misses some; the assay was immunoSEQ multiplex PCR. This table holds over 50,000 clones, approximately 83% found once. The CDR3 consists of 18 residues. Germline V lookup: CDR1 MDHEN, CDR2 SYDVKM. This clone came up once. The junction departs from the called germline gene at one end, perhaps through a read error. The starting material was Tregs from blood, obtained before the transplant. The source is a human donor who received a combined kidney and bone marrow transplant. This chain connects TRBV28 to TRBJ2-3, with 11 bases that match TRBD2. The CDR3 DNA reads TGTGCCAGCAGCCCAGAAAGCACACTAGCGGGAGATGCAGATACGCGGTATTTT. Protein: CASSPESTLAGDADTRYF.